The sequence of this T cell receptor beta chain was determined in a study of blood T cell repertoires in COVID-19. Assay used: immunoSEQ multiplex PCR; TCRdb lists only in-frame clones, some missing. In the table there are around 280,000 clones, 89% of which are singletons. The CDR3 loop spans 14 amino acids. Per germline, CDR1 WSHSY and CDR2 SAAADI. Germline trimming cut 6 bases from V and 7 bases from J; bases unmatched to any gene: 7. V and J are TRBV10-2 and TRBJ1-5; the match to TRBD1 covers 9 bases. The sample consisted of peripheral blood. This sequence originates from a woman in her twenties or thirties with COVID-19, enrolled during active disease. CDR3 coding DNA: TGCGCCAGCAGCGCTAACAGGGGGCTACAGCCCCAGCATTTT. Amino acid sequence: CASSANRGLQPQHF.